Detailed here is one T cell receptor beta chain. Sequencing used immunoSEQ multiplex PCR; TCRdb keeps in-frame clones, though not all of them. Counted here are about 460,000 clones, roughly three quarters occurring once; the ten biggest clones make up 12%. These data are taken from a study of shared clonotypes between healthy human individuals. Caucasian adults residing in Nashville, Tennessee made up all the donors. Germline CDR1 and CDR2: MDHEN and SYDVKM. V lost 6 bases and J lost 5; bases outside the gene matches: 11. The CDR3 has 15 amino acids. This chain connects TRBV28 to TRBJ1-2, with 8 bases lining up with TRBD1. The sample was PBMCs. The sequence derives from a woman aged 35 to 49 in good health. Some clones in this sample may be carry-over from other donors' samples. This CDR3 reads CASRPGTGRGYGYTF. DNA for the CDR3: TGTGCCAGCAGACCGGGGACAGGTCGGGGATATGGCTACACCTTC.